Below, 32 T cell receptor beta chains from the same sample are listed, as sequenced in a study of cytomegalovirus exposure and HLA in healthy donors. 60 Vbeta and 13 Jbeta primers were used in PCR. TCRdb's table, derived via immunoSEQ multiplex PCR, lists solely in-frame clones and lacks some. The sample has over 130,000 clones; about three quarters are singletons. The sample comprised PBMCs. The receptor source for this set is a woman under 40 in good health and CMV-seronegative.

The chain joins TRBV6-6 to TRBJ2-7, with D possibly TRBD2 on 6 matching bases. V was trimmed by 6 bases and J by 5 bases, leaving 17 bases between them. From germline, CDR1 is MNHNY and CDR2 SVGAGI (reference sequence). This CDR3 comprises 14 residues. The CDR3 DNA is TGTGCCAGCAGCTCCCTGGGGGGTAGACACGAGCAGTACTTC. Protein sequence: CASSSLGGRHEQYF.

This clone occurred a few times. The gene calls are TRBV6-4 and TRBJ2-1, with D perhaps matching TRBD1 (5 bases). Between the trimmed V and J ends, which lost 0 bases and 5 bases, there was a span of 5 bases. The CDR3 has 13 amino acids. Per germline, CDR1 MRHNA and CDR2 SNTAGT. CDR3 sequence reads: CASSDSDNNEQFF. The CDR3 DNA is TGTGCCAGCAGTGACTCGGACAACAATGAGCAGTTCTTC.

The V and J genes are TRBV2 and TRBJ1-3; no firm D call. CDR1 and CDR2 (germline): SNHLY, FYNNEI. V dropped 6 bases and J dropped 2 bases, with 11 bases sitting between them. CDR3 length: 14 amino acids. In nucleotides, the CDR3 is TGTGCCAGCAGCCCAAGTAGTACTGGAAACACCATATATTTT. Amino acids: CASSPSSTGNTIYF.

This clone was counted only a few times. The rearrangement uses TRBV10-3 and TRBJ2-5; 7 bases are a match to TRBD2. The germline V gene has CDR1 ENHRY and CDR2 SYGVKD. V lost 3 bases, J lost 5 bases, and 3 bases stayed unmatched. The CDR3 sequence is 13 residues long. CDR3: CAISELARETQYF. The CDR3 DNA reads TGTGCCATCAGTGAACTAGCGCGTGAGACCCAGTACTTC.

The chain combines TRBV9 with TRBJ1-1, with D perhaps matching TRBD1 (6 bases). Trimming cost V 3 bases and J 3 bases, with 9 bases left between them. The CDR3 spans 13 residues. The germline gives CDR1 SGDLS, CDR2 YYNGEE. CDR3 amino acids: CASSGGHDTEAFF. The CDR3 region has the DNA TGTGCCAGCAGCGGGGGGCATGACACTGAAGCTTTCTTT.

The V gene is TRBV10-1, the J gene TRBJ2-1; D might be TRBD1 (6 bases). The CDR3 is 14 residues long. Trimming took 6 bases from V and 5 from J, leaving 14 bases between them. Looked up from germline, CDR1 is WNHNN and CDR2 is SYGVQD (reference sequence). CDR3 region: CASSWQGSNNEQFF. The CDR3 coding sequence is TGCGCCAGCAGCTGGCAGGGGTCGAACAATGAGCAGTTCTTC.

V gene TRBV5-1 combines with J gene TRBJ2-2; D remains ambiguous. V lost 0 bases and J 4 bases, leaving 13 bases between the germline ends. CDR1 SGHRS and CDR2 YFSETQ come from the germline V gene. The CDR3 is 16 residues long. The CDR3 loop is CASSLADFRTTGELFF. The CDR3 coding sequence is TGCGCCAGCAGCTTGGCAGACTTTAGAACCACCGGGGAGCTGTTTTTT. Filled out from reference TRBV5-1 and TRBJ2-2, the complete variable domain reads KAGVTQTPRYLIKTRGQQVTLSCSPISGHRSVSWYQQTPGQGLQFLFEYFSETQRNKGNFPGRFSGRQFSNSRSEMNVSTLELGDSALYLCASSLADFRTTGELFFGEGSRLTVL.

This chain joins TRBV28 and TRBJ2-7; TRBD2 agrees at 12 bases. The germline CDR1 and CDR2 sequences are MDHEN and SYDVKM. The CDR3 loop spans 15 amino acids. V lost 8 bases, J lost 3 bases, and 8 bases stayed unmatched. DNA for the CDR3: TGTGCCAGCGGGCCAACTAGCGGGAGGATCTACGAGCAGTACTTC. The encoded protein is CASGPTSGRIYEQYF.

The chain couples TRBV11-2 to TRBJ2-7; D might be TRBD2 (6 bases). Trimming shortened V by 4 bases and J by 1 base, and 14 bases separated the two germline ends. CDR1 is SGHAT and CDR2 is FQNNGV in the germline V gene. The CDR3 totals 15 residues. The CDR3 coding sequence is TGTGCCAGCAGCTACGAACGGGGAGGTTCCTACGAGCAGTACGTC. Amino acids: CASSYERGGSYEQYV.

The CDR3 nucleotides are TGTGCCAGCAGCGTAGCTCCCCCAGGAGGGGACACTGAAGCTTTCTTT. Amino acids: CASSVAPPGGDTEAFF. The V and J genes are TRBV9 and TRBJ1-1, with a tentative D call TRBD1 (5 bases). Germline loops: CDR1 SGDLS, CDR2 YYNGEE. This CDR3 spans 16 amino acids. V dropped 0 bases and J dropped 3 bases, with 15 bases sitting between them.

The chain couples TRBV7-3 to TRBJ2-3; 7 bases are shared with TRBD1. Looked up from germline, CDR1 is SGHTA and CDR2 is FQGTGA. Germline trimming cut 5 bases from V and 6 bases from J; bases unmatched to any gene: 5. CDR3 size: 13 residues. Here the CDR3 reads CASSATGPDTQYF. The DNA for the CDR3 is TGTGCCAGCAGCGCGACAGGGCCGGATACGCAGTATTTT. Full variable domain (outside the CDR3, taken from reference TRBV7-3 and TRBJ2-3): GAGVSQTPSNKVTEKGKYVELRCDPISGHTALYWYRQSLGQGPEFLIYFQGTGAADDSGLPNDRFFAVRPEGSVSTLKIQRTERGDSAVYLCASSATGPDTQYFGPGTRLTVL.

The chain uses TRBV7-2 and TRBJ2-5, with 11 nucleotides matching TRBD2. The CDR3 contains 15 residues. Germline CDR1 SGHTA, CDR2 FQGNSA. Unmatched junction bases numbered 4, after V lost 5 bases and J lost 2 bases. For the CDR3, the DNA is TGTGCCAGCAGCCTGGGGACTAGCGGACAAGAGACCCAGTACTTC. This translates into CASSLGTSGQETQYF.

The chain links TRBV7-3 to TRBJ2-3, with D maybe TRBD2 (6 bases). V was pared by 5 bases and J by 2 bases, with 8 bases between. CDR1 SGHTA and CDR2 FQGTGA come from the germline V gene. The CDR3 has 13 amino acids. CDR3 nucleotides: TGTGCCAGCAGCAGGGACTCCACAGATACGCAGTATTTT. This gives the protein CASSRDSTDTQYF.

This clone turned up a few times. In nucleotides, the CDR3 is TGTGCCAGCAGCTTATCCCCGGGTACTGAAGCTTTCTTT. Its protein is CASSLSPGTEAFF. The chain recombines TRBV7-3 with TRBJ1-1; D gene uncertain. CDR1 SGHTA and CDR2 FQGTGA come from the germline V gene. The V end was cut by 2 bases, the J end by 5 bases, with 9 bases between. The CDR3 loop spans 13 amino acids.

The sample holds a few counts of this clone. The chain combines TRBV7-8 with TRBJ2-1; D perhaps matches TRBD2 (5 bases). The germline gives CDR1 SGHVS, CDR2 FQNEAQ. V lost 5 bases to trimming and J lost 10 bases, with 27 bases between them. This CDR3 spans 17 amino acids. The CDR3 region has the DNA TGTGCCAGCAGCCGGGTGGGCAGGTCGGGATCCCAAGGGGAGCAGTTCTTC. This translates into CASSRVGRSGSQGEQFF. The full variable domain, its missing parts supplied by reference TRBV7-8 and TRBJ2-1, is GAGVSQSPRYKVAKRGQDVALRCDPISGHVSLFWYQQALGQGPEFLTYFQNEAQLDKSGLPSDRFFAERPEGSVSTLKIQRTQQEDSAVYLCASSRVGRSGSQGEQFFGPGTRLTVL.

CDR3 nucleotides: TGTGCCAGCAGCTCTGGGGGGACAGGGTTTAACACTGAAGCTTTCTTT. Residues: CASSSGGTGFNTEAFF. The V and J genes are TRBV7-2 and TRBJ1-1; 9 bases map to TRBD1. The V segment lost 4 bases and the J segment 2 bases; nucleotides outside the gene matches: 8. Germline V CDR1 and CDR2: SGHTA, FQGNSA. The CDR3 runs 16 residues.

V is TRBV11-2 and J is TRBJ2-5, with D uncertain. The V gene's germline CDR1 is SGHAT and CDR2 FQNNGV. The V end was cut by 2 bases, the J end by 5 bases, with 12 bases between. The CDR3 runs 14 residues. CDR3 DNA: TGTGCCAGCAGCTTAATGGCTAGTAAGGAGACCCAGTACTTC. Its protein is CASSLMASKETQYF.

A word on this clone: Other DNA sequences in the sample encode the same CDR3. The rearrangement links TRBV28 to TRBJ1-1; the D is unclear. V shed 6 bases and J shed 3 bases, with 11 bases lying between them. Germline CDR1 MDHEN, CDR2 SYDVKM. The CDR3 is made up of 13 amino acids. CDR3 residues: CASSRGGDTEAFF. In nucleotides, the CDR3 is TGTGCCAGCAGCCGAGGAGGAGACACTGAAGCTTTCTTT.

This clone has a handful of counts. The chain couples TRBV30 to TRBJ2-1; TRBD1 aligns across 7 bases. The CDR3 spans 14 residues. CDR1 and CDR2 (germline): GTSNPN, SVGIG (reference sequence). The trim removed 2 bases at V and 5 bases at J, leaving 6 bases unmatched. The CDR3 region has the DNA TGTGCCTGGAGTCACCGACAGGGTAACAATGAGCAGTTCTTC. Amino acids: CAWSHRQGNNEQFF.

CDR3 amino acids: CASSFAGELFF. The CDR3 DNA sequence: TGTGCCAGCAGCTTCGCCGGGGAGCTGTTTTTT. The chain is built from TRBV7-3 and TRBJ2-2, with D uncertain. The V and J ends lost 3 bases and 6 bases respectively, with 2 bases between them. Looked up from germline, CDR1 is SGHTA and CDR2 is FQGTGA. This CDR3 region has 11 residues.

The genes are TRBV7-9 and TRBJ2-7, with a tentative D call TRBD1 (5 bases). The germline gives CDR1 SEHNR, CDR2 FQNEAQ (reference sequence). The CDR3 runs 19 residues. Written as DNA, the CDR3 is TGTTCCAGCAGCTTGTCTCTCCATGGGGCCGTTCAACTGCCCTACGAGCAGTACGTC. Translation: CSSSLSLHGAVQLPYEQYV.

This clone came up a few times. The gene calls are TRBV7-9 and TRBJ1-2; no clear D. Germline V gene sequence: CDR1 SEHNR, CDR2 FQNEAQ (reference sequence). CDR3 length: 15 residues. Trimming cost V 0 bases and J 0 bases, with 8 bases left between them. The CDR3 nucleotides read TGTGCCAGCAGCTTAGCGAGAGGTTCTAACTATGGCTACACCTTC. Translated: CASSLARGSNYGYTF.

The genes are TRBV21-1 and TRBJ2-1; TRBD1 is the table's D call, not checked against the DNA. TRBV21-1 is described as a pseudogene. The CDR3 has 17 amino acids. CDR3 nucleotides: TGTGCCAGCAGTCGTCAAACTGAGACAGGGGGATTGGATGAGCAGTTCTTC. Its translation is CASSRQTETGGLDEQFF.

This clone was counted a single time. The chain has TRBV6-1 and TRBJ2-7, with D possibly being TRBD2 (6 bases). Germline V lookup: CDR1 MNHNS, CDR2 SASEGT. Deletions cut 2 bases from V and 4 bases from J, with 9 bases between. This CDR3 is built from 13 residues. In DNA, the CDR3 is TGTGCCAGCAGTGAAATCGGGGGTTACGAGCAGTACTTC. It encodes CASSEIGGYEQYF.

This clone was seen once. The CDR3, as DNA: TGTGCCAGCAGTCGGGACAGGGCGGCCACCGGGGAGCTGTTTTTT. Its protein product is CASSRDRAATGELFF. This chain uses TRBV28 with TRBJ2-2, with 9 bases lining up with TRBD1. Germline trimming cut 5 bases from V and 4 bases from J; bases unmatched to any gene: 5. The CDR3 covers 15 residues. The V gene's germline CDR1 is MDHEN and CDR2 SYDVKM.

This chain uses TRBV19 with TRBJ1-5, with D possibly being TRBD1 (5 bases). V was cut by 2 bases and J by 5 bases, with 16 bases left in between. CDR1 and CDR2 (germline): LNHDA, SQIVND (reference sequence). This CDR3 spans 16 amino acids. The CDR3, as DNA: TGTGCCAGTAGTATAATGATCGGGGAGGGGCATCAGCCCCAGCATTTT. It specifies CASSIMIGEGHQPQHF.

The CDR3 here is CASSPPGQGLQGANVLTF. CDR3 nucleotides: TGTGCCAGCAGCCCCCCCGGACAGGGGCTCCAGGGGGCCAACGTCCTGACTTTC. The genes are TRBV7-2 and TRBJ2-6; 9 positions match TRBD1. This CDR3 has 18 amino acids. Per germline, CDR1 SGHTA and CDR2 FQGNSA. The J segment lost 4 bases and the V segment lost 5 bases, leaving 12 bases of the junction unmatched.

Comment on this clone: This sample also contains other DNA sequences that code for the same CDR3. This chain joins TRBV28 and TRBJ2-7; TRBD1 aligns across 9 bases. Trimming cost V 2 bases and J 6 bases; bases outside gene matches: 2. The germline CDR1 and CDR2 sequences are MDHEN and SYDVKM. The CDR3 covers 13 residues. CDR3 sequence (DNA): TGTGCCAGCAGTTTAGGGACAGGGTCCGAGCAGTACTTC. It codes for CASSLGTGSEQYF.

In this sample, this clone turned up many times. V gene TRBV6-1 combines with J gene TRBJ2-2; 8 bases fit TRBD2. The CDR3 runs 15 residues. Germline-derived CDR1 and CDR2 are MNHNS and SASEGT. Trimming removed 11 bases from V and 6 bases from J; junction bases left unmatched: 14. For the CDR3, the DNA is TGTGCCTCCCACCCGGGTAGCGGGACCCCCGGGGAGCTGTTTTTT. This sequence encodes CASHPGSGTPGELFF.

The chain joins TRBV4-1 to TRBJ1-2; D gene ambiguous. Trimming stripped 4 bases from V and 3 bases from J, with 12 bases between. Germline V gives CDR1 MGHRA, CDR2 YSYEKL. The CDR3 has 14 amino acids. Written as DNA, the CDR3 is TGCGCCAGCAGCCCTCGACCCGGGGACTATGGCTACACCTTC. It is translated as CASSPRPGDYGYTF.

This clone was detected only a few times. V is TRBV5-4 and J is TRBJ1-2, with a weak D call TRBD1 (5 bases). CDR3 length equals 14 residues. V lost 0 bases and J 4 bases, leaving 10 bases between the germline ends. Per the germline V gene, CDR1 is SGHNT and CDR2 is YYREEE (reference sequence). The CDR3 nucleotides are TGTGCCAGCAGCTTGGGACAGCAGTCCTATGGCTACACCTTC. Protein: CASSLGQQSYGYTF.

The count of this clone is one. The chain uses TRBV30 and TRBJ2-1, with 10 bases matching TRBD2. This CDR3 is 15 amino acids long. Unmatched junction bases numbered 13, after V lost 7 bases and J lost 7 bases. The V gene's germline CDR1 is GTSNPN and CDR2 SVGIG (reference sequence). The CDR3 region has the DNA TGTGCCTCCGCGAGCGGGAGGGCCTACAGGAATGAGCAGTTCTTC. Its protein is CASASGRAYRNEQFF.